This TCR beta chain was captured by sequencing in a study of blood T cell repertoires in COVID-19 (TCRdb year 2020). Describing the broader study: Samples from collaborators originated in the United States, Italy and Spain and spanned both the acute and convalescent phases of COVID-19. The material from the prospective study consisted of cDNA or gDNA derived from T cells, B-cell-depleted T cells, or PBMCs. Subjects who had been exposed to COVID-19, were actively infected with it, or had recovered from it provided the deeply sampled blood TCRbeta repertoires that made up the dataset. The repertoires were made available in a free public database intended to serve as a resource for research on the immune response to SARS-CoV-2. Samples were obtained from the ongoing ImmuneRACE study (first 160 participants) and from 1,254 subjects provided by 6 global collaborators. A de-identified subject ID, COVID-19 status, age in years and sex were almost always included in the sample metadata. Where available, HLA class I and class II types were taken from metadata supplied by the sample provider and were not determined by assay-based typing. The investigation overall reported the following: How much clinical and demographic metadata was included differed by source and by participant, and the metadata was provided uncurated.

TCRbeta CDR3 regions were amplified from genomic DNA using the immunoSEQ Assay, a bias-controlled multiplex PCR. The study's own analysis went as follows. Within the assay, amplification of reference gene primers was used to estimate how many nucleated cells each sample contained. To quantify the absolute abundance of each unique TCRbeta CDR3 rearrangement, sequence reads were collapsed and filtered. Productive Simpson clonality was computed per sample as the square root of Simpson's diversity index over productive rearrangements. This is the immuneACCESS table as TCRdb keeps it, with only in-frame sequences that have V and J called. A part of the clones is gone; compared with another copy, unresolved V genes explain less than half, and the rest is unexplained. V and J calls and clone size come straight from that table; D and trimming were deduced from the DNA. The sample table holds about 300,000 clones, of which just under 90% were seen once. Of the sample, under 3.5% is held by the ten largest clones.

Looking up the germline V gene (reference sequence) yields CDR1 LGHDT and CDR2 YNNKEL. V and J lose 3 bases and 9 bases, and a span of 12 bases separates them. Spanning cysteine to phenylalanine, the CDR3 consists of 13 amino acids. Only the CDR3 DNA is retained, 39 bases long and in frame from the first base. Enrolling through a virtual design, the prospective study's participants ranged in age from roughly 18 to 100 years and lived across roughly 24 United States geographic areas. Cohort assignment in the prospective study relied on participant-reported clinical history from a screening survey and a study questionnaire. Exposed participants were defined as having been in contact with someone with a PCR-confirmed or clinician-diagnosed COVID-19 case within 2 weeks of study entry. In the prospective study, mobile phlebotomists collected whole blood, serum and a nasopharyngeal or oropharyngeal swab from each participant. Additional blood draws and questionnaires over an approximately 2-month period could optionally be provided by prospective study participants. Prospective study blood samples were shipped either frozen or at room temperature before DNA extraction.

With respect to this clone: Its antigen is unknown. Nothing much larger sits one base from this clone, and base qualities are not available.

The chain is assembled from TRBV3-1 (or the pseudogene TRBV3-2) and TRBJ2-1; the D gene cannot be named for sure. Sequenced: PBMCs or T cells enriched from blood (not recorded which). The origin of this receptor is a woman aged 45-60 years who had been exposed to COVID-19. The CDR3 reads CASSQATFAEQFF. The nucleotides are TGTGCCAGCAGCCAGGCCACCTTCGCTGAGCAGTTCTTC.